This TCR beta chain was retrieved from a study of CD8 T cells in ankylosing spondylitis. This clonotype was found many times. TCRdb ran MiXCR on the 5' RACE reads and lists one entry per CDR3 protein. Of fewer than 250,000 distinct CDR3 sequences listed, about 10% are singletons. Per germline, CDR1 DFQATT and CDR2 SNEGSKA (reference sequence). Trimming removed 4 bases from V and 2 bases from J, with 12 bases in between. The CDR3 contains 14 residues. The sequencing sample was made of blood, either unsorted or a sorted T cell fraction (not recorded which). The chain is built from TRBV20-1 and TRBJ2-1; a possible D gene is TRBD1 (6 bases). The TCR originated in a male donor with ankylosing spondylitis or in good health (not recorded which). The CDR3 reads CSATTGSTYNEQFF. The DNA of the CDR3 is TGCAGTGCTACTACAGGGTCTACCTACAATGAGCAGTTCTTC.